This T cell receptor (beta chain) comes out of a study of T cells after yellow fever vaccination. Study results and caveats: Post-booster samples contained most primary-vaccination clones (approximately 97% CD4, approximately 88% CD8).

Trimming pared 3 bases from V and 5 bases from J, leaving 14 bases between. This CDR3 is built from 14 residues. Germline V gene lookup returns CDR1 SGHNT and CDR2 YYREEE (reference sequence). Generation of TCR cDNA used 5'RACE template switching (which added a universal primer site and UMIs). TCRdb re-analysed the 5' RACE reads in MiXCR, keeping a single row per CDR3 protein. The sample includes just over 300,000 distinct CDR3 sequences, approximately 3.9% seen only once; the top ten take less than 25%. As for this clonotype: As yet, its antigen is unknown.

The specimen comprised PBMCs, sampled on the day of the yellow fever booster vaccination. The sequence was obtained from a man younger than 35 who received the YFV17D yellow fever vaccine. The chain employs TRBV5-4 and TRBJ2-5; D is uncertain. The CDR3 sequence: CASSSLAPGETQYF. CDR3 nucleotide sequence: TGTGCCAGCAGCTCCCTGGCCCCTGGGGAGACCCAGTACTTC. The full variable domain, completed using reference TRBV5-4 and TRBJ2-5, is ETGVTQSPTHLIKTRGQQVTLRCSSQSGHNTVSWYQQALGQGPQFIFQYYREEENGRGNFPPRFSGLQFPNYSSELNVNALELDDSALYLCASSSLAPGETQYFGPGTRLLVL.